This TCR beta chain was identified in a study of long-term antiretroviral therapy in people with HIV. A note on this clone: The target antigen is unknown.

Whole-study findings and limits: Control repertoires displayed wider CDR3 length ranges than the HIV repertoires. ART adherence, viral resistance and therapy changes went unrecorded.

Investigators performed immunoSEQ version v3.0 at survey level. Method: immunoSEQ multiplex PCR; TCRdb's copy keeps in-frame clones and lacks some. This sample has about 28,000 clones; 70% to 90% occur once, and the top ten carry approximately 3.8%. This CDR3 contains 13 residues. Germline V gene data show CDR1 as LNHDA and CDR2 as SQIVND (reference sequence). The V end lost 6 bases, the J end lost 8 bases, and 16 bases lay between the germline ends. The chain recombines TRBV19 with TRBJ1-1, with D maybe TRBD1 (5 bases). This receptor was identified in a man aged 18 to 29 with HIV. This specimen was unsorted PBMCs, taken 0.8 years before starting antiretroviral therapy. CDR3 region: CASSKQVRSEAFF. The DNA for the CDR3 is TGTGCCAGTAGCAAACAGGTACGGAGCGAAGCTTTCTTT.